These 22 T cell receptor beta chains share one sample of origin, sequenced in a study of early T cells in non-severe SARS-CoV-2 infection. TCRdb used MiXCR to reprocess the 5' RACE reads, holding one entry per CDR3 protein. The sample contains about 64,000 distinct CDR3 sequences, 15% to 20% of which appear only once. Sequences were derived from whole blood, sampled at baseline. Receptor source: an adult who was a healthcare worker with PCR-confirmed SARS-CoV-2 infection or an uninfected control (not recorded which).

Here the CDR3 DNA reads TGTGCTACAACCAGGGCGGGAGACTTCTACGAGCAGTACTTC. Translated: CATTRAGDFYEQYF. The chain links TRBV12-5 to TRBJ2-7; 7 bases are shared with TRBD2. Germline loops: CDR1 LGHNT, CDR2 FRNRAP. The CDR3 loop spans 14 amino acids. Trimming cost V 10 bases and J 3 bases; bases outside gene matches: 12.

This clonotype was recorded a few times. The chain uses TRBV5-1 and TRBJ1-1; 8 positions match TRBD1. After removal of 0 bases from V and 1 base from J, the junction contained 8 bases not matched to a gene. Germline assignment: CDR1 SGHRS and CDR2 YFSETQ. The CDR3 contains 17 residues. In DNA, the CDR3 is TGCGCCAGCAGCTTGGCGGCAGGGGGCGGCCCGAACACTGAAGCTTTCTTT. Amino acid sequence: CASSLAAGGGPNTEAFF.

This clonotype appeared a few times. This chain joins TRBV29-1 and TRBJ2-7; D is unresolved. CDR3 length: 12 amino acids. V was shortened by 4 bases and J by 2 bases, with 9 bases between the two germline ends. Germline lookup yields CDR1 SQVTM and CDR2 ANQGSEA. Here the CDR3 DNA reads TGCAGCGTTGCTGACGGAGCCTACGAGCAGTACTTC. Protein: CSVADGAYEQYF.

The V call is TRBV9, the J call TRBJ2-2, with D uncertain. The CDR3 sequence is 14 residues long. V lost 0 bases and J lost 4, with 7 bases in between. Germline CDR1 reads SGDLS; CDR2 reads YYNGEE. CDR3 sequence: CASSVGRTTGELFF. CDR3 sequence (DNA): TGTGCCAGCAGCGTAGGAAGGACCACCGGGGAGCTGTTTTTT.

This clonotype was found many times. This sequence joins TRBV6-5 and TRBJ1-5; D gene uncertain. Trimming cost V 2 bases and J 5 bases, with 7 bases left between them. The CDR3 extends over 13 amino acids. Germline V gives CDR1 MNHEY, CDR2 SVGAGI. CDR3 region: CASSYRTDQPQHF. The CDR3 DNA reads TGTGCCAGCAGTTACCGAACGGATCAGCCCCAGCATTTT.

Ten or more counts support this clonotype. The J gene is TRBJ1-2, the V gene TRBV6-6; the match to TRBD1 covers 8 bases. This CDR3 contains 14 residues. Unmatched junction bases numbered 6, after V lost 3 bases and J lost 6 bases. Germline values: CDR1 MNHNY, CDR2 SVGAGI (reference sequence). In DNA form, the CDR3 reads TGTGCCAGCAGTTATGGACAGGGATATAATGGCTACACCTTC. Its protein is CASSYGQGYNGYTF.

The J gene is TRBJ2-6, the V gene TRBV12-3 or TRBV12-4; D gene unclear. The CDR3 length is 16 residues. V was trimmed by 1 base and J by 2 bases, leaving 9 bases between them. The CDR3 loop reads CASSLEGAPGANVLTF. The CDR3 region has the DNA TGTGCCAGCAGTTTAGAAGGCGCCCCTGGGGCCAACGTCCTGACTTTC.

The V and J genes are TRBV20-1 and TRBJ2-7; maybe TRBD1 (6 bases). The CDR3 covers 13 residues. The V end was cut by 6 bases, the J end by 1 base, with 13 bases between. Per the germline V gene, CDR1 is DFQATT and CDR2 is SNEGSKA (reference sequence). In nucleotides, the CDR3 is TGCAGTGCCAACCGGGACACTTCCTACGAGCAGTACTTC. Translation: CSANRDTSYEQYF.

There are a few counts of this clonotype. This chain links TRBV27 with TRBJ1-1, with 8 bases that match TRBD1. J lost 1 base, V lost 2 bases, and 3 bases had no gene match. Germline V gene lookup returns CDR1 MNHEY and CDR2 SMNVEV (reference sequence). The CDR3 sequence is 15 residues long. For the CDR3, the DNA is TGTGCCAGCAGTTTAACAGGGGGGTGGAACACTGAAGCTTTCTTT. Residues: CASSLTGGWNTEAFF.

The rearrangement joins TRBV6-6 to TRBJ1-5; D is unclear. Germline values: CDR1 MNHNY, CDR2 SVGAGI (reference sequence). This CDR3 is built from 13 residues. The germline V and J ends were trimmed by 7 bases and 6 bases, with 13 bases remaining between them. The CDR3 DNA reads TGTGCCAGCAATCGGGGAGGTGGTCAGCCCCAGCATTTT. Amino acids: CASNRGGGQPQHF.

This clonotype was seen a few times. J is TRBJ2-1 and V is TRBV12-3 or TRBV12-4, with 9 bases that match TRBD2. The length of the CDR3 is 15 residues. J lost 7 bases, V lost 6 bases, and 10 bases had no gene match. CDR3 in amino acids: CASSSTSGSRNEQFF. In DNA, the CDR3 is TGTGCCAGCAGCTCGACTAGCGGATCCCGAAATGAGCAGTTCTTC.

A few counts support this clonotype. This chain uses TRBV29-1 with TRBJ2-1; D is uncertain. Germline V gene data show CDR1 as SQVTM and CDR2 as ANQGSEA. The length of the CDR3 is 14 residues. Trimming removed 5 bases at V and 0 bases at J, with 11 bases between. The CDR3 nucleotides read TGCAGCGTTACTGATTTAGGCTCCTACAATGAGCAGTTCTTC. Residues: CSVTDLGSYNEQFF.

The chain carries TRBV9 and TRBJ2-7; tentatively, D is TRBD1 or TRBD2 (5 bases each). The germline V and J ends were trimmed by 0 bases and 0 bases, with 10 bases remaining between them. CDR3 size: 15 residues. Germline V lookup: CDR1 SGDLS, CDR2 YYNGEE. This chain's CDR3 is CASSVGDPDSYEQYF. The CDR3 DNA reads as TGTGCCAGCAGCGTAGGGGACCCAGACTCCTACGAGCAGTACTTC.

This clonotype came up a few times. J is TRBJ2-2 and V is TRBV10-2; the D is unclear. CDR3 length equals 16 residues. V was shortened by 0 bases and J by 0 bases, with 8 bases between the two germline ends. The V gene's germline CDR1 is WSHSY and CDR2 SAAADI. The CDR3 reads CASSESRITNTGELFF. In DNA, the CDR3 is TGCGCCAGCAGTGAGTCAAGGATAACGAACACCGGGGAGCTGTTTTTT.

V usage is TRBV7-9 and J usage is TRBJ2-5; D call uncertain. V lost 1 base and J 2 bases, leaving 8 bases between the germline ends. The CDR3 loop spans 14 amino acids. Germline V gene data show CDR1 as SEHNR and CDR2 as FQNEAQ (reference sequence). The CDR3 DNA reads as TGTGCCAGCAGCTTAGTGGAACCTCAAGAGACCCAGTACTTC. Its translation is CASSLVEPQETQYF.

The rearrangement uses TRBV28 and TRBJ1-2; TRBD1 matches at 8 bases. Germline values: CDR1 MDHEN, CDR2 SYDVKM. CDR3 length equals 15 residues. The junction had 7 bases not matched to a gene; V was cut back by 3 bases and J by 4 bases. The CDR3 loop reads CASSFSGGSSYGYTF. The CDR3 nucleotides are TGTGCCAGCAGTTTCTCAGGGGGCTCGAGCTATGGCTACACCTTC.

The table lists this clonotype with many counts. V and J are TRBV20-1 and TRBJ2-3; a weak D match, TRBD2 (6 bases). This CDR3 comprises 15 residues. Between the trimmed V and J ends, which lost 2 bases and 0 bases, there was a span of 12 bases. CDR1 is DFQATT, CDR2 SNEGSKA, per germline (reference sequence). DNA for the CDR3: TGCAGTGCTAGATCTACTAGCCGTAGCACAGATACGCAGTATTTT. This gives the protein CSARSTSRSTDTQYF.

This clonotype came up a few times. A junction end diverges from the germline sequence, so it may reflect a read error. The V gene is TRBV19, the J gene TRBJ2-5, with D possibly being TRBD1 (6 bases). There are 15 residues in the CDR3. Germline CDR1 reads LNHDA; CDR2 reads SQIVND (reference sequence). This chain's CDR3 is CASSVDRDTKETQYF. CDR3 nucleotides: TGTGCCAGTAGTGTAGACCGGGACACAAAAGAGACCCAGTACTTC.

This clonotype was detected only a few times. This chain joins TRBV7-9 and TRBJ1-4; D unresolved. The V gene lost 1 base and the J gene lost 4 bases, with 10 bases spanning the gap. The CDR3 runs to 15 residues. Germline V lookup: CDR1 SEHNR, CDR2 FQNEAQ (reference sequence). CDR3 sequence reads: CASSLDGGINEKLFF. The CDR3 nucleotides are TGTGCCAGCAGCTTAGATGGCGGTATTAATGAAAAACTGTTTTTT.

As DNA, the CDR3 is TGTGCCAGCGGTCGGGACCACAATGAGCAGTTCTTC. It encodes CASGRDHNEQFF. The V call is TRBV7-9, the J call TRBJ2-1; D possibly uses TRBD1 or TRBD2 (5 bases each). V dropped 8 bases and J dropped 5 bases, with 10 bases sitting between them. CDR1 is SEHNR, CDR2 FQNEAQ, per germline (reference sequence). The CDR3 loop spans 12 amino acids.

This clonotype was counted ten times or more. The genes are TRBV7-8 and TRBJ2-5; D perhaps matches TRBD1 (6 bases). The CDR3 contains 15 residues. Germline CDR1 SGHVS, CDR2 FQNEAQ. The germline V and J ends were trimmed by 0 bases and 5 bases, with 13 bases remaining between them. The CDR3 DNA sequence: TGTGCCAGCAGCTTAGCTGGTCAGGGGCAGGAGACCCAGTACTTC. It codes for CASSLAGQGQETQYF.

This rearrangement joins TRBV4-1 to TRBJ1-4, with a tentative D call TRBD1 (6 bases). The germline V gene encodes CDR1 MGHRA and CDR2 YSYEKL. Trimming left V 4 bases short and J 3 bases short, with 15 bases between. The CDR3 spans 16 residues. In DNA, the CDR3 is TGCGCCAGCAGCCGAGGAGATCCAGGGGCTAATGAAAAACTGTTTTTT. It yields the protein CASSRGDPGANEKLFF.